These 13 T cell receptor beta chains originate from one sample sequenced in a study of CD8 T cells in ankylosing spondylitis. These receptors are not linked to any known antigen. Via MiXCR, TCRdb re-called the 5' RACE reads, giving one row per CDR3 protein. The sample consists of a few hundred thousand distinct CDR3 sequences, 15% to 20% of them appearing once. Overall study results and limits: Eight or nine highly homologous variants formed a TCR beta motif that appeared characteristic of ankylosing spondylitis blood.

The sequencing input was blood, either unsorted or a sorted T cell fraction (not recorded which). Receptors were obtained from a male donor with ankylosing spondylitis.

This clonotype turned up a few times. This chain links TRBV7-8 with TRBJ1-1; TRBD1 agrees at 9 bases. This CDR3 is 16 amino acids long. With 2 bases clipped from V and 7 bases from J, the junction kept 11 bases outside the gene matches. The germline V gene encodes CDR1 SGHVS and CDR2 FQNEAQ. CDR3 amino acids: CASSLSRDRVLGEAFF. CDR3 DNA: TGTGCCAGCAGCTTATCCCGGGACAGGGTGCTTGGTGAAGCTTTCTTT.

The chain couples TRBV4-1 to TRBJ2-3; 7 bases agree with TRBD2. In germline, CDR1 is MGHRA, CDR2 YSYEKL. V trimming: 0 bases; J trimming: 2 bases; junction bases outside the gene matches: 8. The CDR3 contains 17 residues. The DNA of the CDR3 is TGCGCCAGCAGCCAAGATCGACTAGCCCGCTACACAGATACGCAGTATTTT. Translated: CASSQDRLARYTDTQYF.

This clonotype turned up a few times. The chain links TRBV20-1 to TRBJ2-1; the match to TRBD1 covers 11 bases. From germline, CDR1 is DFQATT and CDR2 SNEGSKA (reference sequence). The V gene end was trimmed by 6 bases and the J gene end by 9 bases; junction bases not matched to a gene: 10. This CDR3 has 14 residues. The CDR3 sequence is CSARGTGGLSEQFF. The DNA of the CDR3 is TGCAGTGCGCGTGGGACAGGGGGATTAAGTGAGCAGTTCTTC.

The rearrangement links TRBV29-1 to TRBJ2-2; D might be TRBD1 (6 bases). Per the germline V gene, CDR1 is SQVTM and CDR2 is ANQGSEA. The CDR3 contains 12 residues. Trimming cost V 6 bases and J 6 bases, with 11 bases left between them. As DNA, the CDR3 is TGCAGCGTCTCAGGGGTTCCCGGGGAGCTGTTTTTT. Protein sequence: CSVSGVPGELFF.

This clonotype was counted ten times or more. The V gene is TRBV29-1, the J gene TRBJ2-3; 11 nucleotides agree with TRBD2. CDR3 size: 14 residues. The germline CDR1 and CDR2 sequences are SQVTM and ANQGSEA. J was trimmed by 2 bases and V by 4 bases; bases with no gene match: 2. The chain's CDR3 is CSVGLAGNTDTQYF. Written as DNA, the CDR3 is TGCAGCGTTGGACTAGCGGGGAACACAGATACGCAGTATTTT.

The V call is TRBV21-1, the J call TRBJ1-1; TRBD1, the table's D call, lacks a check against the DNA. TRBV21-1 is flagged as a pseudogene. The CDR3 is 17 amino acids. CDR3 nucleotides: TGTGCCAGCAGCAAAAGGTTGGCAGCCGGGGTGCACACTGAAGCTTTCTTT. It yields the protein CASSKRLAAGVHTEAFF.

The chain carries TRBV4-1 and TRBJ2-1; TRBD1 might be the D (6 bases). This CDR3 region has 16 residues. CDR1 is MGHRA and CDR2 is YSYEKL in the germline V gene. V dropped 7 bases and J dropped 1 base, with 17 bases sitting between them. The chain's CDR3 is CASKDLLGASYNEQFF. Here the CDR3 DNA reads TGCGCCAGCAAAGATCTCCTGGGGGCGTCCTACAATGAGCAGTTCTTC.

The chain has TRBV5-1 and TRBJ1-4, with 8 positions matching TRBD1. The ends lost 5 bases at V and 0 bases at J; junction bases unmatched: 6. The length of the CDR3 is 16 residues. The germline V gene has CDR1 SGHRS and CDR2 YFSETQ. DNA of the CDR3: TGCGCCAGCAGTCAGGGGGCCGGTGCAACTAATGAAAAACTGTTTTTT. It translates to CASSQGAGATNEKLFF.

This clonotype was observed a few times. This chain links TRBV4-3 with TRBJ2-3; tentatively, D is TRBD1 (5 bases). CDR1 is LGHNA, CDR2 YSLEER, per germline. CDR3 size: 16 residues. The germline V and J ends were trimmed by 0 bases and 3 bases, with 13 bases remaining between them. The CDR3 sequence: CASSQDQGKGTDTQYF. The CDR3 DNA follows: TGCGCCAGCAGCCAAGATCAAGGGAAGGGGACAGATACGCAGTATTTT.

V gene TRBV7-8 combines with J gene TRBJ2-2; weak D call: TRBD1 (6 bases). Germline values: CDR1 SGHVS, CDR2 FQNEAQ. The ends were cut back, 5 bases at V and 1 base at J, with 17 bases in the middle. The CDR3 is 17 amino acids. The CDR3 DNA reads TGTGCCAGCAGCCGGCCGACCCGGGACAAGAACACCGGGGAGCTGTTTTTT. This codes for CASSRPTRDKNTGELFF.

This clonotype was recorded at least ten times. CDR3 region: CASSLAGTGGYNEQFF. The CDR3 nucleotides read TGCGCCAGCAGCTTGGCCGGGACAGGGGGTTACAATGAGCAGTTCTTC. This chain joins TRBV5-1 and TRBJ2-1, with 11 bases matching TRBD1. The ends lost 0 bases at V and 4 bases at J; junction bases unmatched: 3. Per the germline V gene, CDR1 is SGHRS and CDR2 is YFSETQ. The CDR3 runs 16 residues.

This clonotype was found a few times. The chain's CDR3 is CSARDSGGGRSPLHF. CDR3 coding DNA: TGCAGTGCTAGAGATTCGGGGGGAGGTCGCTCACCCCTCCACTTT. The chain is built from TRBV20-1 and TRBJ1-6; D perhaps matches TRBD1 (5 bases). The CDR3 has 15 amino acids. V was pared by 0 bases and J by 10 bases, with 16 bases between. CDR1 is DFQATT and CDR2 is SNEGSKA in the germline V gene (reference sequence).

CDR3 bases: TGCAGCGTTGAATGGTTCAGGGGATATGGCTACACCTTC. Its protein product is CSVEWFRGYGYTF. The chain has TRBV29-1 and TRBJ1-2; tentatively, D is TRBD1 (6 bases). Trimming took off 2 bases at V and 5 bases at J, with 12 bases between the two ends. The length of the CDR3 is 13 residues. Germline V lookup: CDR1 SQVTM, CDR2 ANQGSEA.